These 27 T cell receptor beta chains share one sample of origin, sequenced in a study of T-cell reconstitution after alpha-beta-depleted transplantation in children. A TCRbeta library incorporating unique molecular identifiers was prepared. Each CDR3 protein gets one entry after TCRdb re-called the PCR reads with MiXCR. The sample comprises 500,000 to 750,000 distinct CDR3 sequences, 25% to 30% of which are singletons, and around a third rests with the top ten. The sample in question was PBMCs, obtained before TCRalphabeta/CD19-depleted stem cell transplant. Source of these receptors: a boy under two years old with Wiskott-Aldrich syndrome, due to receive a stem cell transplant.

This chain joins TRBV5-6 and TRBJ2-7; 11 bases align to TRBD2. From germline, CDR1 is SGHDT and CDR2 YYEEEE. V was clipped by 3 bases and J by 2 bases; unmatched bases: 4. This CDR3 contains 15 residues. The CDR3 sequence is CASSYGTSGAYEQYF. CDR3 DNA: TGTGCCAGCAGCTACGGGACTAGCGGTGCCTACGAGCAGTACTTC.

V usage is TRBV28 and J usage is TRBJ1-5; 8 bases are shared with TRBD1. Germline-derived CDR1 and CDR2 are MDHEN and SYDVKM. Trimming removed 5 bases from V and 4 bases from J; junction bases left unmatched: 10. This CDR3 spans 16 amino acids. The CDR3 spells CASSPRTGNPNQPQHF. In DNA, the CDR3 is TGTGCCAGCAGTCCACGGACAGGGAATCCGAATCAGCCCCAGCATTTT.

V gene TRBV7-9 combines with J gene TRBJ1-3; 8 nucleotides match TRBD1. CDR1 and CDR2 from the germline V gene are SEHNR and FQNEAQ (reference sequence). The ends lost 5 bases at V and 7 bases at J; junction bases unmatched: 10. The CDR3 totals 15 residues. CDR3 in DNA: TGTGCCAGCAGCGAATACCAGGGGGCCGGGAACACCATATATTTT. Residues: CASSEYQGAGNTIYF.

This clonotype was counted only a few times. The chain couples TRBV15 to TRBJ2-2; D possibly corresponds to TRBD2 (5 bases). CDR3 length equals 14 residues. V lost 0 bases, J lost 9 bases, and 11 bases lay in between. The germline V gene has CDR1 LNHNV and CDR2 YYDKDF (reference sequence). The CDR3, as DNA: TGTGCCACCAGCAGAGATCGGGGTGGACGGGAGCTGTTTTTT. Encoded protein: CATSRDRGGRELFF.

This chain joins TRBV12-3 or TRBV12-4 and TRBJ2-1; 8 bases map to TRBD2. With 6 bases clipped from V and 4 bases from J, the junction kept 8 bases outside the gene matches. CDR3 length: 15 residues. The CDR3, as DNA: TGTGCCAGCAGACCAACTAGCGGACCTTACAATGAGCAGTTCTTC. Its protein product is CASRPTSGPYNEQFF.

This clonotype occurred a few times. The V gene is TRBV20-1, the J gene TRBJ2-1; the match to TRBD2 covers 11 bases. The germline gives CDR1 DFQATT, CDR2 SNEGSKA (reference sequence). This CDR3 has 16 amino acids. Germline trimming cut 2 bases from V and 8 bases from J; bases unmatched to any gene: 11. The CDR3 nucleotides are TGCAGTGCTAGACCCCTTAGCGGGAGGGCCTTTTATGAGCAGTTCTTC. Translating it yields CSARPLSGRAFYEQFF.

V gene TRBV20-1 combines with J gene TRBJ2-7; 8 bases are shared with TRBD1. CDR1 and CDR2 from the germline V gene are DFQATT and SNEGSKA (reference sequence). This CDR3 has 15 residues. With 0 bases clipped from V and 6 bases from J, the junction kept 10 bases outside the gene matches. CDR3 region: CSARDIRTGNIEQYF. In DNA, the CDR3 is TGCAGTGCTAGAGATATCCGGACAGGGAATATCGAGCAGTACTTC.

This clonotype was recorded a few times. V usage is TRBV29-1 and J usage is TRBJ2-5; 10 positions match TRBD2. The CDR3 has 13 amino acids. CDR1 SQVTM and CDR2 ANQGSEA come from the germline V gene. The V segment lost 6 bases and the J segment 4 bases; nucleotides outside the gene matches: 5. Written as DNA, the CDR3 is TGCAGCGTCTCTAGCGGGAGTACAGAGACCCAGTACTTC. Translated, it gives CSVSSGSTETQYF.

This clonotype was seen more than once but under ten times. The chain links TRBV12-3 or TRBV12-4 to TRBJ2-3, with 8 bases that match TRBD2. The CDR3 runs 15 residues. The V segment lost 0 bases and the J segment 8 bases; nucleotides outside the gene matches: 7. CDR3 amino acids: CASSLASAGVGTQYF. DNA for the CDR3: TGTGCCAGCAGTTTAGCTTCAGCGGGAGTTGGTACGCAGTATTTT.

The chain joins TRBV20-1 to TRBJ2-7, with 8 bases aligning to TRBD2. The CDR3 is 14 amino acids. Unmatched junction bases numbered 9, after V lost 2 bases and J lost 6 bases. The germline gives CDR1 DFQATT, CDR2 SNEGSKA (reference sequence). The CDR3 sequence: CSARFGLAPGEQYF. As DNA, the CDR3 is TGCAGTGCTAGATTCGGACTAGCTCCAGGCGAGCAGTACTTC.

This clonotype was counted only a few times. The rearrangement joins TRBV5-1 to TRBJ2-5; D remains ambiguous. Germline V gene data show CDR1 as SGHRS and CDR2 as YFSETQ. The V end was cut by 4 bases, the J end by 1 base, with 17 bases between. The CDR3 is 16 residues long. The CDR3: CASSPEPGSFQETQYF. CDR3 nucleotide sequence: TGCGCCAGCAGCCCAGAGCCGGGCTCCTTCCAAGAGACCCAGTACTTC.

The chain employs TRBV20-1 and TRBJ1-4; D is possibly TRBD1 (6 bases). Trimming cost V 3 bases and J 4 bases, with 9 bases left between them. Per the germline V gene, CDR1 is DFQATT and CDR2 is SNEGSKA (reference sequence). The CDR3 spans 13 residues. DNA for the CDR3: TGCAGTGCTAGGGACAGACTTAATGAAAAACTGTTTTTT. Its translation is CSARDRLNEKLFF.

The sample holds a few counts of this clonotype. This chain uses TRBV29-1 with TRBJ2-2, with no clear D. This CDR3 has 13 amino acids. The V gene lost 3 bases and the J gene lost 2 bases, with 7 bases spanning the gap. Per the germline V gene, CDR1 is SQVTM and CDR2 is ANQGSEA. The CDR3 reads CSVETSNTGELFF. CDR3 bases: TGCAGCGTTGAGACATCTAACACCGGGGAGCTGTTTTTT.

The chain joins TRBV30 to TRBJ2-1; possibly TRBD2 for D (6 bases). V gave up 3 bases and J gave up 6 bases, with 6 bases separating them. Germline V gene sequence: CDR1 GTSNPN, CDR2 SVGIG (reference sequence). This CDR3 has 11 residues. The CDR3 loop is CAWREGNEQFF. CDR3 coding DNA: TGTGCCTGGAGGGAGGGCAATGAGCAGTTCTTC.

The chain has TRBV29-1 and TRBJ2-1, with D unresolved. This CDR3 region has 11 residues. Looked up from germline, CDR1 is SQVTM and CDR2 is ANQGSEA. The V end lost 8 bases, the J end lost 6 bases, and 11 bases lay between the germline ends. As DNA, the CDR3 is TGCAGCCCCCGGACGCCCAATGAGCAGTTCTTC. It encodes CSPRTPNEQFF.

V usage is TRBV19 and J usage is TRBJ2-1; D may be TRBD1 or TRBD2 (5 bases each). The germline V gene has CDR1 LNHDA and CDR2 SQIVND (reference sequence). Deletions cut 3 bases from V and 0 bases from J, with 9 bases between. The CDR3 has 15 residues. CDR3 sequence: CASSIEGNSYNEQFF. The CDR3 coding sequence is TGTGCCAGTAGTATCGAGGGGAACTCCTACAATGAGCAGTTCTTC.

This rearrangement joins TRBV5-5 to TRBJ2-1; D might be TRBD1 or TRBD2, each matching 6 bases. Trimming pared 3 bases from V and 15 bases from J, leaving 19 bases between. This CDR3 region has 13 residues. CDR1 is SGHKS and CDR2 is YYEKEE in the germline V gene (reference sequence). The CDR3 nucleotides read TGTGCCAGCAGCTCGGCACACAGGGAGGTTCCGTTCTTC. Translated, it gives CASSSAHREVPFF.

This clonotype was counted only a few times. The V call is TRBV5-1, the J call TRBJ2-3; no clear D gene. Per the germline V gene, CDR1 is SGHRS and CDR2 is YFSETQ. The length of the CDR3 is 14 residues. Trimming shortened V by 0 bases and J by 2 bases, and 7 bases separated the two germline ends. CDR3 coding DNA: TGCGCCAGCAGCTTGGGCCCAGACACAGATACGCAGTATTTT. It is translated as CASSLGPDTDTQYF.

In its sample, this clonotype was seen a few times. The V call is TRBV20-1, the J call TRBJ2-7; D is possibly TRBD2 (5 bases). This CDR3 contains 13 residues. The germline V gene has CDR1 DFQATT and CDR2 SNEGSKA (reference sequence). The V and J ends lost 5 bases and 2 bases respectively, with 13 bases between them. The CDR3 loop reads CSAESRGTYEQYF. The DNA for the CDR3 is TGCAGTGCTGAATCTCGAGGGACCTACGAGCAGTACTTC.

The genes are TRBV6-1 and TRBJ2-1, with 12 nucleotides matching TRBD2. Germline trimming cut 6 bases from V and 7 bases from J; bases unmatched to any gene: 10. In germline, CDR1 is MNHNS, CDR2 SASEGT. This CDR3 region has 16 residues. CDR3 residues: CASRGRSSGRVNEQFF. CDR3 nucleotides: TGTGCCAGCAGGGGACGGTCTAGCGGGAGGGTGAATGAGCAGTTCTTC.

This clonotype was observed a handful of times. The V and J genes are TRBV12-3 or TRBV12-4 and TRBJ2-5, with TRBD1 as a possible D gene (5 bases). This CDR3 has 14 amino acids. Deletions cut 0 bases from V and 5 bases from J, with 10 bases between. CDR3 nucleotides: TGTGCCAGCAGTTTAGCCAACAGGCGGGAGACCCAGTACTTC. It translates to CASSLANRRETQYF.

The chain has TRBV14 and TRBJ2-1; no reliable D call. Germline values: CDR1 SGHDN, CDR2 FVKESK. The V and J ends lost 0 bases and 3 bases respectively, with 9 bases between them. The CDR3 covers 15 residues. CDR3 sequence: CASSQDPDLYNEQFF. The CDR3 region has the DNA TGTGCCAGCAGCCAAGATCCAGACCTCTACAATGAGCAGTTCTTC.

The chain combines TRBV24-1 with TRBJ2-1, with D perhaps matching TRBD2 (6 bases). Germline V CDR1 and CDR2: KGHDR, SFDVKD. Trimming took 0 bases from V and 9 from J, leaving 8 bases between them. The CDR3 is 13 amino acids. DNA for the CDR3: TGTGCCACCAGTGATTTGGGAGGGGTTGAGCAGTTCTTC. It encodes CATSDLGGVEQFF.

This clonotype was observed at least ten times. J is TRBJ2-5 and V is TRBV5-1; TRBD1 matches at 9 bases. The CDR3 totals 13 residues. The germline V gene has CDR1 SGHRS and CDR2 YFSETQ. The V gene end was trimmed by 4 bases and the J gene end by 5 bases; junction bases not matched to a gene: 3. CDR3 loop: CASSTGQGETQYF. CDR3 bases: TGCGCCAGCAGCACCGGACAGGGGGAGACCCAGTACTTC. The variable domain in full, completed from reference TRBV5-1 and TRBJ2-5, reads KAGVTQTPRYLIKTRGQQVTLSCSPISGHRSVSWYQQTPGQGLQFLFEYFSETQRNKGNFPGRFSGRQFSNSRSEMNVSTLELGDSALYLCASSTGQGETQYFGPGTRLLVL.

The genes are TRBV28 and TRBJ2-1; 10 positions agree with TRBD2. Trimming removed 3 bases from V and 3 bases from J; junction bases left unmatched: 8. CDR3 length equals 17 residues. Germline V gene data show CDR1 as MDHEN and CDR2 as SYDVKM. This chain's CDR3 is CASSFPPSGGLYNEQFF. The CDR3, as DNA: TGTGCCAGCAGTTTCCCTCCTAGCGGGGGACTCTACAATGAGCAGTTCTTC.

This clonotype turned up a few times. V usage is TRBV7-3 and J usage is TRBJ2-1; TRBD1 might be the D (6 bases). Germline-derived CDR1 and CDR2 are SGHTA and FQGTGA. Between the trimmed V and J ends, which lost 5 bases and 9 bases, there was a span of 20 bases. The CDR3 sequence is 15 residues long. This CDR3 is CASSQGHPGIGEQFF. CDR3 coding DNA: TGTGCCAGCAGCCAGGGACACCCTGGGATCGGTGAGCAGTTCTTC.

This clonotype was recorded a few times. V usage is TRBV20-1 and J usage is TRBJ2-3, with 10 bases aligning to TRBD2. Per germline, CDR1 DFQATT and CDR2 SNEGSKA (reference sequence). CDR3 length: 14 residues. The V segment lost 6 bases and the J segment 6 bases; nucleotides outside the gene matches: 9. The CDR3 loop is CSAGASGRGDTQYF. The CDR3, as DNA: TGCAGTGCGGGGGCCAGCGGGAGGGGGGATACGCAGTATTTT.